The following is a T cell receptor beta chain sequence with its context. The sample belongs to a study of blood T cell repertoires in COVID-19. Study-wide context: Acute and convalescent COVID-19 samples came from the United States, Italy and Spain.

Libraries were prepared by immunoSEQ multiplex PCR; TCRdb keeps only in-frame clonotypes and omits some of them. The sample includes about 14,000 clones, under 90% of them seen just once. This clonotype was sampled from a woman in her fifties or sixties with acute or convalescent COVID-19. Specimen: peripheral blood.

This CDR3 reads CASSLRQGAGEQQYF. In DNA form, the CDR3 reads TGTGCCAGCAGCTTAAGGCAGGGGGCGGGCGAGCAGCAGTACTTC. The genes are TRBV7-9 and TRBJ2-7, with TRBD1 matching 8 bases. This CDR3 has 15 residues. The germline gives CDR1 SEHNR, CDR2 FQNEAQ (reference sequence). Trimming took 2 bases from V and 8 from J; bases not matched to a gene: 11.